The rows below give T cell receptor beta chains drawn from one sample of a study of blood T cell repertoires in COVID-19. Libraries were prepared by immunoSEQ multiplex PCR; TCRdb keeps only in-frame clonotypes and omits some of them. The sample carries 60,000 to 75,000 clones, about 66% recorded once. The sequenced sample consisted of PBMCs or T cells enriched from blood (not recorded which). The receptors were sampled from a woman in her fifties or sixties who had been exposed to COVID-19. CDR3s include the opening cysteine and the closing phenylalanine or tryptophan. D genes are given only for firm matches. A clone size is listed for some rows: how often the clone was seen (once, few, many), or a class if it is expanded.

CDR3nt: TGTGCCTGTTCAAGAGAGAGGGAAGCTTTCTTT
CDR3aa: CACSREREAFF
len: 11
d_gene: NA
j_gene: TRBJ1-1
v_gene: TRBV30
abundance: NA

CDR3nt: TGCGCCAGCAACCGCGGGGGGAACACCGGGGAGCTGTTTTTT
CDR3aa: CASNRGGNTGELFF
len: 14
d_gene: TRBD2
j_gene: TRBJ2-2
v_gene: TRBV4-1
abundance: many

CDR3nt: TGTGCCAGCAGCTTAGGAGGGGAGGGGTATACGCAGTATTTT
CDR3aa: CASSLGGEGYTQYF
len: 14
d_gene: TRBD2
j_gene: TRBJ2-3
v_gene: TRBV7-2
abundance: once

CDR3nt: TGTGCCAGCAGCCCCTGGGACAGTAATTCACCCCTCCACTTT
CDR3aa: CASSPWDSNSPLHF
len: 14
d_gene: TRBD1
j_gene: TRBJ1-6
v_gene: TRBV7-2
abundance: NA

CDR3nt: TGTGCCAGCAGCGTAACGGGACAGGGGGCGGGAGAGACCCAGTACTTC
CDR3aa: CASSVTGQGAGETQYF
len: 16
d_gene: TRBD1
j_gene: TRBJ2-5
v_gene: TRBV9
abundance: NA

CDR3nt: TGTGCCATCAGTAAGCGGGGGAACACAGATACGCAGTATTTT
CDR3aa: CAISKRGNTDTQYF
len: 14
d_gene: TRBD2
j_gene: TRBJ2-3
v_gene: TRBV10-3
abundance: NA

CDR3nt: TGTGCCAGCGGCTTGCGGGGGGCAAATGTTCAGCCCCAGCATTTT
CDR3aa: CASGLRGANVQPQHF
len: 15
d_gene: NA
j_gene: TRBJ1-5
v_gene: TRBV6-5
abundance: few

CDR3nt: TGTGCCAGCAGTTTTAATGTGGGCCCCTCTGGAAACACCATATATTTT
CDR3aa: CASSFNVGPSGNTIYF
len: 16
d_gene: NA
j_gene: TRBJ1-3
v_gene: TRBV28
abundance: many

CDR3nt: TGTGCCAGCAGTTGGCACGGGGGGCTAGGAGCTGAAGCTTTCTTT
CDR3aa: CASSWHGGLGAEAFF
len: 15
d_gene: NA
j_gene: TRBJ1-1
v_gene: TRBV28
abundance: NA

CDR3nt: TGTGCCAGCAGTCTACAGGGGAGAGGCTACACCTTC
CDR3aa: CASSLQGRGYTF
len: 12
d_gene: TRBD1
j_gene: TRBJ1-2
v_gene: TRBV28
abundance: NA

CDR3nt: TGTGCCAGCAGTTTAGGCAGGGTCACTGAAGCTTTCTTT
CDR3aa: CASSLGRVTEAFF
len: 13
d_gene: NA
j_gene: TRBJ1-1
v_gene: TRBV12-3/TRBV12-4
abundance: few

CDR3nt: TGTGCCAGCAGTATCCAACTAGCGGGGGGGCAAGAGACCCAGTACTTC
CDR3aa: CASSIQLAGGQETQYF
len: 16
d_gene: TRBD2
j_gene: TRBJ2-5
v_gene: TRBV28
abundance: NA

CDR3nt: TGTGCCAGCAGTGTGACAGGGGACAACGAAGAGACCCAGTACTTC
CDR3aa: CASSVTGDNEETQYF
len: 15
d_gene: TRBD1
j_gene: TRBJ2-5
v_gene: TRBV28
abundance: NA

CDR3nt: TGCGCCAGCAGCTTGACGACAGAAGTGAAAGCAGGAAACACCATATATTTT
CDR3aa: CASSLTTEVKAGNTIYF
len: 17
d_gene: NA
j_gene: TRBJ1-3
v_gene: TRBV5-1
abundance: medium-sized

CDR3nt: TGTGCCAGCAGTGTTAAAACAGCCTACGAGCAGTACTTC
CDR3aa: CASSVKTAYEQYF
len: 13
d_gene: NA
j_gene: TRBJ2-7
v_gene: TRBV2
abundance: NA

CDR3nt: TGTGCCTGGAGTATAGGACAGGGGGACTATGGCTACACCTTC
CDR3aa: CAWSIGQGDYGYTF
len: 14
d_gene: TRBD1
j_gene: TRBJ1-2
v_gene: TRBV30
abundance: NA

CDR3nt: TGTGCCAGCAGCTCACAGGGGGCTAACTATGGCTACACCTTC
CDR3aa: CASSSQGANYGYTF
len: 14
d_gene: TRBD1
j_gene: TRBJ1-2
v_gene: TRBV28
abundance: NA

CDR3nt: TGTGCCAGCAGCGAGGGGGACAATAGCAATCAGCCCCAGCATTTT
CDR3aa: CASSEGDNSNQPQHF
len: 15
d_gene: NA
j_gene: TRBJ1-5
v_gene: TRBV9
abundance: NA